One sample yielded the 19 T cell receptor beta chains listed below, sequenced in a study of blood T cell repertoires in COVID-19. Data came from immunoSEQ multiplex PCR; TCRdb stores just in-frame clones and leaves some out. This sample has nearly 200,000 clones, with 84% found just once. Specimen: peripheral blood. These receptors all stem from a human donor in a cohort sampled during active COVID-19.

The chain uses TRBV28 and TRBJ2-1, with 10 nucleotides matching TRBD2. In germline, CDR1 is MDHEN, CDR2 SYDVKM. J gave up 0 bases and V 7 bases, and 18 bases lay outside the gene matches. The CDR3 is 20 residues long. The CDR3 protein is CASIKYRGLAEKSSYNEQFF. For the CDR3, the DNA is TGTGCCAGCATCAAATACCGTGGACTAGCGGAAAAGAGCTCCTACAATGAGCAGTTCTTC.

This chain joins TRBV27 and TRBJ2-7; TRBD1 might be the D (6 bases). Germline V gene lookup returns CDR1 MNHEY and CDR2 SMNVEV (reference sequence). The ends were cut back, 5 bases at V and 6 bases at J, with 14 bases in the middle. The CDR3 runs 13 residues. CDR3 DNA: TGTGCCAGCAGTCGAAATATGGGGGCCGAGCAGTACGTC. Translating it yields CASSRNMGAEQYV.

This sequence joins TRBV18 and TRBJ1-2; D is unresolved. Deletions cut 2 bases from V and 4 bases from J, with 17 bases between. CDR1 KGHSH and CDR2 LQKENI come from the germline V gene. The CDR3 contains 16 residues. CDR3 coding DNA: TGTGCCAGCTCACCATCCTCGGTCTCCTTCGGCTATGGCTACACCTTC. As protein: CASSPSSVSFGYGYTF.

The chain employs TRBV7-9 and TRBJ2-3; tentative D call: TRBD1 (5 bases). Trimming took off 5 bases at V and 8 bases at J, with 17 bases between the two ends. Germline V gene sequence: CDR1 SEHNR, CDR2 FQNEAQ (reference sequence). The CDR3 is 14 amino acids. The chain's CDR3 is CASSPASFQGTQYF. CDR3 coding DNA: TGTGCCAGCAGCCCGGCCAGTTTCCAGGGTACGCAGTATTTT.

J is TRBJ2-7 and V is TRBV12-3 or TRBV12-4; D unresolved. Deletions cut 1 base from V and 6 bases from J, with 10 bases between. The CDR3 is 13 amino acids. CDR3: CASSLGANREQYV. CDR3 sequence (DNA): TGTGCCAGCAGTTTAGGGGCCAACCGCGAGCAGTACGTC.

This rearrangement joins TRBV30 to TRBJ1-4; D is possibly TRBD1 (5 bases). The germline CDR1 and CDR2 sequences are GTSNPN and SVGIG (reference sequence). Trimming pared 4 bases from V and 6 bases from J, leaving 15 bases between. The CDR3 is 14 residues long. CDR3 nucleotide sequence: TGTGCCTGGAATAGGGGAATCGGCGATGAAAAACTGTTTTTT. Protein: CAWNRGIGDEKLFF.

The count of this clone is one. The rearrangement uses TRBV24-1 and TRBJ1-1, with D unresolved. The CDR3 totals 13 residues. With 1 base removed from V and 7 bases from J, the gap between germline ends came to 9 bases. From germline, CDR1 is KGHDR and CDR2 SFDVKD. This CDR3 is CATSDFESREAFF. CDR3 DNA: TGTGCCACCAGTGATTTTGAGTCCCGTGAAGCTTTCTTT.

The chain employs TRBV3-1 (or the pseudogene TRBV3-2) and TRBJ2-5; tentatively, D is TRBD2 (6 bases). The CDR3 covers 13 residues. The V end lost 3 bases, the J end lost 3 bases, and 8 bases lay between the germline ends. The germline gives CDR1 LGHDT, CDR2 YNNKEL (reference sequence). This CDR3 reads CASSHRGEETQYF. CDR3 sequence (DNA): TGTGCCAGCAGCCACCGCGGGGAAGAGACCCAGTACTTC.

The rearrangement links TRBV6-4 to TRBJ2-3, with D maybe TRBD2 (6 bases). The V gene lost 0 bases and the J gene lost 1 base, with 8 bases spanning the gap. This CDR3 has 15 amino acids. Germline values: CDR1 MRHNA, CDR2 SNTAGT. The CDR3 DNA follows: TGTGCCAGCAGTGACTCGGGGGGTCGCACAGATACGCAGTATTTT. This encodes CASSDSGGRTDTQYF.

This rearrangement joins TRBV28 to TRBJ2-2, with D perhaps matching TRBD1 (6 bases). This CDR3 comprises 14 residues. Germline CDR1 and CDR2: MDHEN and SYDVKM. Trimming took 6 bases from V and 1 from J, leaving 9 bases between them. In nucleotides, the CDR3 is TGTGCCAGCAGCCAACAGGGGAACACCGGGGAGCTGTTTTTT. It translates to CASSQQGNTGELFF.

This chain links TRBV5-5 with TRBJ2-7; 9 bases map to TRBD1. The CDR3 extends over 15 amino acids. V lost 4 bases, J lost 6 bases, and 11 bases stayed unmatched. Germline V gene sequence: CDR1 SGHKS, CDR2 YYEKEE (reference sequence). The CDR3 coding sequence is TGTGCCAGCAGCCCGGAGGGACAGGGATATGGCGAGCAGTACGTC. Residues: CASSPEGQGYGEQYV.

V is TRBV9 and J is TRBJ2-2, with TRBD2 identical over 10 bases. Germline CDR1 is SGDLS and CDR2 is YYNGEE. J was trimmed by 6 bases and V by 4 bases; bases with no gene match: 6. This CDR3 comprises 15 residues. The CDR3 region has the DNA TGTGCCAGCAGCTCGAGCGGGGGGGCCCCCGGGGAGCTGTTTTTT. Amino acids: CASSSSGGAPGELFF.

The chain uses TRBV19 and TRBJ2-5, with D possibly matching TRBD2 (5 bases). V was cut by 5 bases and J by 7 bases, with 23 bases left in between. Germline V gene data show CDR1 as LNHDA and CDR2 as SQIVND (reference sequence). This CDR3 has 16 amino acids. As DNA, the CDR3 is TGTGCCAGTAGTCCAACGAGGGCACCCCGTTGGTTGACCCAGTACTTC. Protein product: CASSPTRAPRWLTQYF.

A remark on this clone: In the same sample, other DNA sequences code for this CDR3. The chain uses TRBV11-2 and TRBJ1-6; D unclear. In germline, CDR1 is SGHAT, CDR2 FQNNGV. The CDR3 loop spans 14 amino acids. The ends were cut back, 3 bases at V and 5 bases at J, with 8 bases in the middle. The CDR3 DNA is TGTGCCAGCAGCTTTGGGCAGGATAATTCACCCCTCCACTTT. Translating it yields CASSFGQDNSPLHF.

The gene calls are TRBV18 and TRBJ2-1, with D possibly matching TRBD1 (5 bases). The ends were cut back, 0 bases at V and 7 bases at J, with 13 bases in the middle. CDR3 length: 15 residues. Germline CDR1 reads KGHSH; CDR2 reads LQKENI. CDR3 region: CASSPPNQGGNEQFF. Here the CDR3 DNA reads TGTGCCAGCTCACCACCAAATCAGGGTGGAAATGAGCAGTTCTTC. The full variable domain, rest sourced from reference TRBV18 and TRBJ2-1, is NAGVMQNPRHLVRRRGQEARLRCSPMKGHSHVYWYRQLPEEGLKFMVYLQKENIIDESGMPKERFSAEFPKEGPSILRIQQVVRGDSAAYFCASSPPNQGGNEQFFGPGTRLTVL.

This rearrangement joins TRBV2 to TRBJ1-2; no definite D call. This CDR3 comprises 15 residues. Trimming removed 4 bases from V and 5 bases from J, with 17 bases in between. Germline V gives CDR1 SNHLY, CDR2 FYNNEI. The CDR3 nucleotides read TGTGCCAGCAGTGTGATGAACAGAATAGTTTATGGCTACACCTTC. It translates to CASSVMNRIVYGYTF.

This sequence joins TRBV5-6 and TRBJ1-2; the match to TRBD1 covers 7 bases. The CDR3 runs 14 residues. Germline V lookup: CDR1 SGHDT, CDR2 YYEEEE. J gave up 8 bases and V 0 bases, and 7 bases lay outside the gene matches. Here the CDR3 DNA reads TGTGCCAGCAGCTTGGAACAGGGGCGCCAGGGCTACACCTTC. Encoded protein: CASSLEQGRQGYTF. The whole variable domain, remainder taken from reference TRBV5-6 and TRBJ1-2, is DAGVTQSPTHLIKTRGQQVTLRCSPKSGHDTVSWYQQALGQGPQFIFQYYEEEERQRGNFPDRFSGHQFPNYSSELNVNALLLGDSALYLCASSLEQGRQGYTFGSGTRLTVV.

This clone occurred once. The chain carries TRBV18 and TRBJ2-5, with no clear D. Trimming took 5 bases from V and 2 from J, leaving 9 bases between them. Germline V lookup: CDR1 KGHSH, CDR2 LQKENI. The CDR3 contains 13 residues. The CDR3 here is CASSSLVQETQYF. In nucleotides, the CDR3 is TGTGCCAGCTCATCCCTTGTACAAGAGACCCAGTACTTC.

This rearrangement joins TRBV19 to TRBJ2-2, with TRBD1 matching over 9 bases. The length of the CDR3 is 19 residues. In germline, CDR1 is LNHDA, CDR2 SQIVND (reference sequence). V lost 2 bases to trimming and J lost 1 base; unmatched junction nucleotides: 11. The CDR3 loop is CASSIRVRRGQGNTGELFF. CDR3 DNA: TGTGCCAGTAGTATACGAGTTCGACGGGGACAGGGGAACACCGGGGAGCTGTTTTTT. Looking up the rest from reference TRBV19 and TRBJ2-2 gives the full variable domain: DGGITQSPKYLFRKEGQNVTLSCEQNLNHDAMYWYRQDPGQGLRLIYYSQIVNDFQKGDIAEGYSVSREKKESFPLTVTSAQKNPTAFYLCASSIRVRRGQGNTGELFFGEGSRLTVL.